What follows are 8 T cell receptor beta chains derived from one specimen sequenced in a study of blood T cell repertoires in COVID-19. Measured with immunoSEQ multiplex PCR; TCRdb has only the in-frame clones, and not every one. The sample shows 200,000 to 250,000 clones, 86% of them seen only once. Sequenced input: PBMCs or T cells enriched from blood (not recorded which). Receptor source: a woman aged 25-40 years who had been exposed to COVID-19.

The chain links TRBV21-1 to TRBJ2-1; the table's D gene call, TRBD1, was not cross checked with the DNA. TRBV21-1 is a known pseudogene. The CDR3 runs to 17 residues. CDR3 amino acids: CASSKGARDRGYNEQFF. CDR3 in DNA: TGTGCCAGCAGCAAGGGGGCCCGGGACAGGGGGTACAATGAGCAGTTCTTC.

The rearrangement joins TRBV2 to TRBJ1-6; 9 positions agree with TRBD1. The germline CDR1 and CDR2 sequences are SNHLY and FYNNEI. The CDR3 length is 15 residues. The V and J ends lost 2 bases and 10 bases, in that order; junction bases with no gene match: 6. CDR3 in DNA: TGTGCCAGCAGTGAATCGGGACAGGGAGGGTCACCCCTCCACTTT. Its translation: CASSESGQGGSPLHF.

This chain links TRBV5-1 with TRBJ2-2, with no clear D. CDR1 is SGHRS, CDR2 YFSETQ, per germline. Deletions cut 0 bases from V and 5 bases from J, with 5 bases between. The CDR3 totals 13 residues. This CDR3 is CASSLGGTGELFF. The CDR3 DNA reads TGCGCCAGCAGCTTGGGCGGTACCGGGGAGCTGTTTTTT.

The V and J genes are TRBV30 and TRBJ1-6, with D perhaps matching TRBD1 (6 bases). CDR3 length: 15 amino acids. Germline CDR1 reads GTSNPN; CDR2 reads SVGIG (reference sequence). Between the trimmed V and J ends, which lost 3 bases and 5 bases, there was a span of 14 bases. CDR3 nucleotide sequence: TGTGCCTGGAGGTTAAAGGACAGTCATAATTCACCCCTCCACTTT. Its protein is CAWRLKDSHNSPLHF.

The CDR3 sequence is CATPGRGCQPQHF. CDR3 DNA: TGTGCCACCCCGGGGAGGGGATGTCAGCCCCAGCATTTT. The chain carries TRBV15 and TRBJ1-5, with D possibly being TRBD1 (5 bases). Trimming left V 8 bases short and J 6 bases short, with 14 bases between. Germline assignment: CDR1 LNHNV and CDR2 YYDKDF (reference sequence). The CDR3 is made up of 13 amino acids. Using reference TRBV15 and TRBJ1-5 for the parts outside the CDR3, the full variable domain is DAMVIQNPRYQVTQFGKPVTLSCSQTLNHNVMYWYQQKSSQAPKLLFHYYDKDFNNEADTPDNFQSRRPNTSFCFLDIRSPGLGDTAMYLCATPGRGCQPQHFGDGTRLSIL.

This clone was picked up one time. The chain combines TRBV11-3 with TRBJ1-6; the D gene is possibly TRBD1 (6 bases). CDR3 size: 15 residues. Trimming removed 5 bases at V and 5 bases at J, with 13 bases between. Germline CDR1 is SGHNT and CDR2 is YENEEA. The chain's CDR3 is CASSIADRNNSPLHF. CDR3 nucleotides: TGTGCCAGCAGCATCGCAGACAGGAATAATTCACCCCTCCACTTT.

This chain links TRBV10-3 with TRBJ2-7; D may be TRBD1 (5 bases). Germline CDR1 ENHRY, CDR2 SYGVKD. CDR3 length: 12 amino acids. V was cut by 2 bases and J by 4 bases, with 6 bases left in between. CDR3 protein: CAISEQGYEQYF. Here the CDR3 DNA reads TGTGCCATCAGTGAGCAGGGTTACGAGCAGTACTTC.

Only a few counts were recorded for this clone. This chain joins TRBV6-5 and TRBJ1-2, with a weak D call TRBD1 (5 bases). Germline V gene sequence: CDR1 MNHEY, CDR2 SVGAGI. V lost 6 bases, J lost 8 bases, and 22 bases lay in between. There are 15 residues in the CDR3. This CDR3 is CASRSLLGAVGGYTF. The CDR3 region has the DNA TGTGCCAGCAGGTCCTTGTTAGGGGCAGTCGGAGGCTACACCTTC.